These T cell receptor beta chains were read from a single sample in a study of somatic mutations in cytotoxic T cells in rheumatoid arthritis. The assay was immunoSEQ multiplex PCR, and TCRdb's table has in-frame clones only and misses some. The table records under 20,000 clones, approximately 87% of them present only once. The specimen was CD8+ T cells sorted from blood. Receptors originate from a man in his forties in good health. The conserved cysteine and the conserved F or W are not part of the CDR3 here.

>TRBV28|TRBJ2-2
ASSSPSLGDITGELF
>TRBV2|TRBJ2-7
ASSEALQGLVTYEQY
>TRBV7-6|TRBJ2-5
ASSLRRPVETQY
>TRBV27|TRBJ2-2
ASSLDGENTGELF
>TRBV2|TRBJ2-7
ASRNGGESYEQY
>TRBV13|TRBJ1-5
ASSFGRAGNQPQH
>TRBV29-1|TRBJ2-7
SVVILNEQY
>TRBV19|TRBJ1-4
ASSSPREGSDEKLF
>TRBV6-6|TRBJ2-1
ASSFTGAYHNEQF
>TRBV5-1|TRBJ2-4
ASSLGRQVQGNIQY
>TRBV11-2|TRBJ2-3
ASSLGGGTDTQY
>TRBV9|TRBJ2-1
ASSVGSGLAGGQREQF
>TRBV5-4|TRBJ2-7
ASSVRDSYEQY
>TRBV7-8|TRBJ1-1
ANPGGRGMNTEAF
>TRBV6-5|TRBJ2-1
ASSYGSGSSYNEQF
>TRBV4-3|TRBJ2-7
ASSPGTLGSYEQY
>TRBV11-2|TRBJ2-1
ASSGTSGRGNEQF
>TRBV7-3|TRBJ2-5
ASRDRPGQGFETQY
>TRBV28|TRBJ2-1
ASSFGDGSSYNEQF
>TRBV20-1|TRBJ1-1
SARDQGEAF
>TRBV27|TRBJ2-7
ASSLTGESGLAGVSYEQY
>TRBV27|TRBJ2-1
ASSRTPGQFYNEQF
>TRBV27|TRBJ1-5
ASSLSPRGPQH
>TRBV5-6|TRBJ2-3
ASSLGGFWTDTQY
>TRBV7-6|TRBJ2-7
ASSLVPGSYEQY
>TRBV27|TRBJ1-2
ASGQGNYGYT
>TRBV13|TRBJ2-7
ASSLGTSGRKVVGSAPYEQY
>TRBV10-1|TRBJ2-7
ASSGGQGARSYEQY
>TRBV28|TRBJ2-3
ASSTSLWRSHPPDTQY
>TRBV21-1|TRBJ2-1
ASSRVECYCNEQF
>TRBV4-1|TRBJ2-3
ASSQLIAGDTDTQY
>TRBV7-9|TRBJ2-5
ASSPLSGGYQETQY
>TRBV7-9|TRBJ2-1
ASRGTGESYNEQF
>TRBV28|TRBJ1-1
ASSPVGQLNTEAF
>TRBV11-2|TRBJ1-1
ASSPRLNTEAF
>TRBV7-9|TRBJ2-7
ASSSRLSGSAYEQY
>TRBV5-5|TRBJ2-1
ASSNQTSGRGWQF
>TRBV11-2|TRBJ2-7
ASSLVGRGGDGEQY
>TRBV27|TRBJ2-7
ASSLTSGHYEQY
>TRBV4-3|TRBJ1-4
ASSQIQGGNEEKLF
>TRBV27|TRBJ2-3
ASSHPGSVAATSTDTQY